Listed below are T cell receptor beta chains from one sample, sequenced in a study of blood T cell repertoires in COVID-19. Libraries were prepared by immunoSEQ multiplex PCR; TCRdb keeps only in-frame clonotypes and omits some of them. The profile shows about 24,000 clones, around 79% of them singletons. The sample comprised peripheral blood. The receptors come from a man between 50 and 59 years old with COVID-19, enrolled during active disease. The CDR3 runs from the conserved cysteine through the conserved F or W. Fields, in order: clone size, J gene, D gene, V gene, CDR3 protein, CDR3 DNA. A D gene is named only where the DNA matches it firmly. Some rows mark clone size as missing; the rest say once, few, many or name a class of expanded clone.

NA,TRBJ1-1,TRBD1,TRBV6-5,CASSYRRDRATEAFF,TGTGCCAGCAGTTACCGAAGGGACAGGGCCACTGAAGCTTTCTTT
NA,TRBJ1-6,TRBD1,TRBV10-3,CAISDDGPGQGNSPLHF,TGTGCCATCAGTGACGACGGGCCGGGACAGGGGAATTCACCCCTCCACTTT
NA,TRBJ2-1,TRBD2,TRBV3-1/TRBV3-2,CASSQERTSVYNEQFF,TGTGCCAGCAGCCAAGAGAGGACTAGCGTATACAATGAGCAGTTCTTC
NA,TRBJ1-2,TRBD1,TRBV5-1,CASAIVTGDYGYTF,TGCGCCAGCGCAATCGTGACAGGGGATTATGGCTACACCTTC
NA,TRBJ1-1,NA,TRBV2,CASRPRVDTEAFF,TGTGCCAGCAGGCCCAGGGTAGACACTGAAGCTTTCTTT
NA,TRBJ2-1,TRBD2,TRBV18,CASSAVLAGAYNEQFF,TGTGCCAGCTCAGCTGTACTAGCGGGAGCCTACAATGAGCAGTTCTTC
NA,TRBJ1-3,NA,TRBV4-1,CASSPGSYSGNTIYF,TGCGCCAGCAGCCCCGGGAGCTACTCTGGAAACACCATATATTTT
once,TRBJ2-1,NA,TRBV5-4,CASSPSVSYNEQFF,TGTGCCAGCAGCCCTAGCGTATCCTACAATGAGCAGTTCTTC
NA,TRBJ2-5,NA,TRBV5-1,CASSLGVGSTNYQETQYF,TGCGCCAGCAGCTTGGGGGTTGGCTCCACTAATTACCAAGAGACCCAGTACTTC
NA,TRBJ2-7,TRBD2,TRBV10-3,CAISDSDTSGKYEQYF,TGTGCCATCAGTGACAGTGACACTAGCGGCAAATACGAGCAGTACTTC
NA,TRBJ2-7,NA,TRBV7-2,CASSSRQEYEQYF,TGTGCCAGCAGCTCCAGACAGGAATACGAGCAGTACTTC
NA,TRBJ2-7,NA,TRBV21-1,CASSKAGQVSSYEQYF,TGTGCCAGCAGCAAAGCGGGACAGGTGAGCTCCTACGAGCAGTACTTC
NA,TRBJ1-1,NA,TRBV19,CASSIETRVGTEAFF,TGTGCCAGTAGTATAGAGACCAGGGTCGGCACTGAAGCTTTCTTT
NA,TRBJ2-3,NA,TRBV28,CASTRLGDTQYF,TGTGCCAGCACGCGGCTGGGAGATACGCAGTATTTT
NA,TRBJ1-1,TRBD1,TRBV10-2,CASSKQGVTEAFF,TGCGCCAGCAGTAAACAGGGGGTCACTGAAGCTTTCTTT
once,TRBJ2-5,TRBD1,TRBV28,CASTRQGAETQYF,TGTGCCAGCACCAGACAGGGGGCGGAGACCCAGTACTTC
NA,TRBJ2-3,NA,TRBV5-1,CASSSDPQGAGTQYF,TGCGCCAGCAGCTCCGACCCACAGGGCGCGGGTACGCAGTATTTT
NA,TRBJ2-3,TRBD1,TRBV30,CAWKTGGPPDTQYF,TGTGCCTGGAAGACAGGGGGCCCCCCAGATACGCAGTATTTT
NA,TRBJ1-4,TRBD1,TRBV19,CASSRDRDEKLFF,TGTGCCAGTAGTAGGGACAGGGATGAAAAACTGTTTTTT
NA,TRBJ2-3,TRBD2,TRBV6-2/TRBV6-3,CASSKGVLAGRDTQYF,TGTGCCAGCAGTAAGGGGGTCTTAGCGGGGAGAGATACGCAGTATTTT
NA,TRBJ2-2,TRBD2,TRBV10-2,CAGRTSLMVPGELFF,TGCGCCGGTCGGACTAGTTTGATGGTTCCCGGGGAGCTGTTTTTT
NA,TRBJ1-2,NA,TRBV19,CASRTGYSGGYTF,TGTGCCAGTCGGACGGGGTACTCTGGCGGCTACACCTTC
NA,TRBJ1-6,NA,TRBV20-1,CSASEQSFYSPLHF,TGCAGTGCTAGTGAGCAGTCCTTTTATTCACCCCTCCACTTT
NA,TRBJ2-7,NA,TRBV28,CASIPDRMSYEQYF,TGTGCCAGCATCCCGGACAGAATGAGCTACGAGCAGTACTTC
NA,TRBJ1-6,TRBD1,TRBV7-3,CASSLGDRASPLHF,TGTGCCAGCAGCTTGGGGGACAGGGCCTCCCCCCTCCACTTT
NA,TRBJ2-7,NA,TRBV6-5,CASSLTIRDYEQYF,TGTGCCAGCAGCCTAACGATTCGCGACTACGAGCAGTACTTC
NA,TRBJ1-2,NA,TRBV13,CASSSIGNKGAPPNYGYTF,TGTGCCAGCAGCTCCATAGGAAATAAGGGAGCACCGCCGAACTATGGCTACACCTTC
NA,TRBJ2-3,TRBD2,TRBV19,CASSIRLAGGDTQYF,TGTGCCAGTAGTATCAGGCTAGCGGGAGGAGATACGCAGTATTTT
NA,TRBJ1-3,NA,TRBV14,CATSRVSSGNTIYF,TGTGCCACGAGCAGGGTTTCGTCTGGAAACACCATATATTTT
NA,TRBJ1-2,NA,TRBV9,CASSKLGREYGYTF,TGTGCCAGCAGCAAGTTAGGGAGAGAGTATGGCTACACCTTC
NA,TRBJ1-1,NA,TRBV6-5,CASRLGGTEAFF,TGTGCCAGCCGCCTGGGGGGAACTGAAGCTTTCTTT
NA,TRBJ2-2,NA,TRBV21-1,CASSKGWTTDGELFF,TGTGCCAGCAGCAAAGGATGGACTACCGACGGGGAGCTGTTTTTT
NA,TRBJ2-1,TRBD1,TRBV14,CASSRDRGSINEQFF,TGTGCCAGCAGCCGGGACAGGGGATCAATCAATGAGCAGTTCTTC
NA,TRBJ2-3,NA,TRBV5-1,CASSLVGSEDTQYF,TGCGCCAGCAGCTTGGTCGGGAGTGAAGATACGCAGTATTTT
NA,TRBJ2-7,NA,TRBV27,CASKGPKSSYEQYF,TGTGCCAGCAAGGGGCCCAAGAGCTCCTACGAGCAGTACTTC
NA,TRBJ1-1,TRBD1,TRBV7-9,CASSLAAGGFTEAFF,TGTGCCAGCAGCTTAGCGGCAGGGGGCTTCACTGAAGCTTTCTTT
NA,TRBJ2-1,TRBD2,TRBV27,CASSSRGGHSYNEQFF,TGTGCCAGCAGTTCTCGGGGGGGCCATTCCTACAATGAGCAGTTCTTC
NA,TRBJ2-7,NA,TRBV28,CASSLEWYEQYF,TGTGCCAGCAGTTTAGAGTGGTACGAGCAGTACTTC
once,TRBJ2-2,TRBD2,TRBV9,CASSGGLAGYANTGELFF,TGTGCCAGCAGCGGGGGACTAGCGGGATACGCGAACACCGGGGAGCTGTTTTTT
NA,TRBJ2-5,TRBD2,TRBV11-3,CASSLNGRAFGETQYF,TGTGCCAGCAGCTTAAATGGGAGGGCCTTTGGAGAGACCCAGTACTTC
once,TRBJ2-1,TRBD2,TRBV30,CAWSDITSGRRGDEQFF,TGTGCCTGGAGTGACATTACTAGCGGGAGAAGAGGGGATGAGCAGTTCTTC
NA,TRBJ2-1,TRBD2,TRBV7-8,CASSPPLRTSGLGEQFF,TGTGCCAGCAGCCCACCTCTCCGGACTAGCGGCCTCGGGGAGCAGTTCTTC
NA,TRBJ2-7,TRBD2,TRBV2,CASSLAGDRQQYF,TGTGCCAGCAGCCTAGCGGGGGACCGGCAGCAGTACTTC
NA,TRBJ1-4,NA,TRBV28,CASSTVQGFATNEKLFF,TGTGCCAGCAGTACGGTCCAGGGTTTTGCAACTAATGAAAAACTGTTTTTT
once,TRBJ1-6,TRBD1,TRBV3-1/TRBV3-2,CASSQAQGGSPLHF,TGTGCCAGCAGCCAAGCGCAGGGGGGCTCACCCCTCCACTTT
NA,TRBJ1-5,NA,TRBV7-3,CASAESGNQPQHF,TGTGCCAGCGCGGAGTCCGGCAATCAGCCCCAGCATTTT
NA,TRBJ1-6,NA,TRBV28,CASSPNGNSPLHF,TGTGCCAGCAGTCCCAACGGGAATTCACCCCTCCACTTT
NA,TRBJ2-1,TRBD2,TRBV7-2,CASSLEAGGYNEQFF,TGTGCCAGCAGCTTAGAAGCGGGAGGCTACAATGAGCAGTTCTTC
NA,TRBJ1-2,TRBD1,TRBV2,CASSDSPGGGYTF,TGTGCCAGCAGTGATTCTCCAGGGGGCGGCTACACCTTC
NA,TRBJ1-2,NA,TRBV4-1,CASSQVSAENYGYTF,TGCGCCAGCAGCCAAGTGTCGGCGGAGAACTATGGCTACACCTTC
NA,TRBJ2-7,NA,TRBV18,CASSPPTYEQYF,TGTGCCAGCTCACCACCCACCTACGAGCAGTACTTC
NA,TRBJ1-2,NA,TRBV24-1,CATSDSWGVVGYTF,TGTGCCACCAGTGATTCATGGGGAGTAGTGGGCTACACCTTC
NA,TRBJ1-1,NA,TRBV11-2,CASSLVGPGSAFF,TGTGCCAGCAGCTTAGTAGGCCCGGGGAGTGCTTTCTTT
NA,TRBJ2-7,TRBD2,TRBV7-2,CASSLDRGGYEQYF,TGTGCCAGCAGCTTAGACCGGGGGGGCTACGAGCAGTACTTC